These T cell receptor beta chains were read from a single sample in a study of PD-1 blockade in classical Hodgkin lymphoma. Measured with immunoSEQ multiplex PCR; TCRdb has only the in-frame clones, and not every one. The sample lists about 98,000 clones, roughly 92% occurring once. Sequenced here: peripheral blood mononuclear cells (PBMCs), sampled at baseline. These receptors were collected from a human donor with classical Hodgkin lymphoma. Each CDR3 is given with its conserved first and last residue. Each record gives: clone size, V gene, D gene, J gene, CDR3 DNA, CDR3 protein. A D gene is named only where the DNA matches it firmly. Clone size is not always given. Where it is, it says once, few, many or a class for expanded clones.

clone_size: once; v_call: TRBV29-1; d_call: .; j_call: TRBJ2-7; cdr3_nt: TGCAGCGCAGCCGGCCGACAAGAGAAGGGACACAGAGTCGACGAGCAGTACTTC; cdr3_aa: CSAAGRQEKGHRVDEQYF
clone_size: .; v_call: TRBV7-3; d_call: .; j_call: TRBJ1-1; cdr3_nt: TGTGCCAGCAGCGCTCAGGTGAACACTGAAGCTTTCTTT; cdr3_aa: CASSAQVNTEAFF
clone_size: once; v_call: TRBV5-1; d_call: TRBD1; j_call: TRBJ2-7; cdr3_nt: TGCGCCAGCAGCCCCGGGACAGGGGGCGACGAGCAGTACTTC; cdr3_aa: CASSPGTGGDEQYF
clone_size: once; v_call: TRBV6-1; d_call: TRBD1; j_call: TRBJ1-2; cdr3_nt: TGTGCCAGCAGTGAAACCAGGGGGCCCTATGGCTACACCTTC; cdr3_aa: CASSETRGPYGYTF
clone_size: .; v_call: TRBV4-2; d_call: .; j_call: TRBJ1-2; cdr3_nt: TGTGCCAGCAGCCAAGAGTCGGCGGTGAACTATGGCTACACCTTC; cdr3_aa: CASSQESAVNYGYTF
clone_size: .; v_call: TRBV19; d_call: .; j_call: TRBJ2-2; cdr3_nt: TGTGCCAGTAGTATTAACGTACAGAACACCGGGGAGCTGTTTTTT; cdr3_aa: CASSINVQNTGELFF
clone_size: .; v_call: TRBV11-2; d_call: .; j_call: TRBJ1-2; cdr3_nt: TGTGCCAGCAGCTTAGATCTGAGGGTCCCAAACCCCGGTTCCTATGGCTACACCTTC; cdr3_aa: CASSLDLRVPNPGSYGYTF
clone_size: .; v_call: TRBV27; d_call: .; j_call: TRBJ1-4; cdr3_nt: TGTGCCAGCATGGGGGCGGGGGCCCCGGGAGAAAAACTGTTTTTT; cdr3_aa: CASMGAGAPGEKLFF
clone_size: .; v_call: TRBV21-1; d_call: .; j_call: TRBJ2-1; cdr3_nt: TGTGCCAGCTCCCTGGACAGGTTTCCCATCAATGAGCAGTTCTTC; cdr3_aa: CASSLDRFPINEQFF
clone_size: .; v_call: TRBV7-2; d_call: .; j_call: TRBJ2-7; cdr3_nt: TGTGCCAGCAGTCGTACCACAATGAGACCCTACGAGCAGTACTTC; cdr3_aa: CASSRTTMRPYEQYF
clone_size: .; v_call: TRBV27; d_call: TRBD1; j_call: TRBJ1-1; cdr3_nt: TGTGCCAGCAGCCGACAGGGGGGGGGAGATGGCACTGAAGCTTTCTTT; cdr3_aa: CASSRQGGGDGTEAFF
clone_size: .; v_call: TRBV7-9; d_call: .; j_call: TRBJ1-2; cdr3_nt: TGTGCCAGCAGCGGAGCGGGGGGCGGTGGCTACACCTTC; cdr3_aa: CASSGAGGGGYTF
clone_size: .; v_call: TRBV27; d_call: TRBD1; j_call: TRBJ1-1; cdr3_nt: TGTGCCAGCAGTTTCGGACAGGGTCAAGCTTTCTTT; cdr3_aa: CASSFGQGQAFF
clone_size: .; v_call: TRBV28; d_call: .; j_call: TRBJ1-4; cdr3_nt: TGTGCCAGCAGACTCCTGGGGTCTGGGGGGGCAACTAATGAAAAACTGTTTTTT; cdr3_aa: CASRLLGSGGATNEKLFF
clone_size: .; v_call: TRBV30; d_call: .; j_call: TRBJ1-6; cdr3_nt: TGTGCCTGGGAACCTCTACTTGCTGGATCGCCCCTCCACTTT; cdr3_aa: CAWEPLLAGSPLHF
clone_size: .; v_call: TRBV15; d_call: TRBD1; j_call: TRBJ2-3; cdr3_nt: TGTGCCACTTCCTCCGACAGGGGCACAGATACGCAGTATTTT; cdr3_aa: CATSSDRGTDTQYF
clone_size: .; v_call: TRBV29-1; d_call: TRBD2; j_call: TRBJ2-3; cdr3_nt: TGCAGCGTTGCGGGGGACAGCGGGGGGACAGATACGCAGTATTTT; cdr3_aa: CSVAGDSGGTDTQYF
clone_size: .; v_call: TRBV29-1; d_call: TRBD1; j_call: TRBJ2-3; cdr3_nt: TGCAGCGTTGAAGACCAGGCTGGACAGGGGCGCATGGATACGCAGTATTTT; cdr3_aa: CSVEDQAGQGRMDTQYF
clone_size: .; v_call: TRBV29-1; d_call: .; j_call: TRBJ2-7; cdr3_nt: TGCAGCGGGGGCGGAGCGACCGAGCAGTACTTC; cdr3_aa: CSGGGATEQYF
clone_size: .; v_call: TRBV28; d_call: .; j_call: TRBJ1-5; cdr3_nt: TGTGCCAGCCAACAGGGCGGTGGACAGCCCCAGCATTTT; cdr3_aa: CASQQGGGQPQHF
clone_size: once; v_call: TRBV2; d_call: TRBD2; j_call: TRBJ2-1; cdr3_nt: TGTGCCAGCAGGCGAGCGGGAGCCACCTACAATGAGCAGTTCTTC; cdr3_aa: CASRRAGATYNEQFF
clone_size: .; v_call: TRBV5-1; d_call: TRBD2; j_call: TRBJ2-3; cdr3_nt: TGCGCCAGCAGCTTGGTCGGGGGGGGCTCAGATACGCAGTATTTT; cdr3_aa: CASSLVGGGSDTQYF